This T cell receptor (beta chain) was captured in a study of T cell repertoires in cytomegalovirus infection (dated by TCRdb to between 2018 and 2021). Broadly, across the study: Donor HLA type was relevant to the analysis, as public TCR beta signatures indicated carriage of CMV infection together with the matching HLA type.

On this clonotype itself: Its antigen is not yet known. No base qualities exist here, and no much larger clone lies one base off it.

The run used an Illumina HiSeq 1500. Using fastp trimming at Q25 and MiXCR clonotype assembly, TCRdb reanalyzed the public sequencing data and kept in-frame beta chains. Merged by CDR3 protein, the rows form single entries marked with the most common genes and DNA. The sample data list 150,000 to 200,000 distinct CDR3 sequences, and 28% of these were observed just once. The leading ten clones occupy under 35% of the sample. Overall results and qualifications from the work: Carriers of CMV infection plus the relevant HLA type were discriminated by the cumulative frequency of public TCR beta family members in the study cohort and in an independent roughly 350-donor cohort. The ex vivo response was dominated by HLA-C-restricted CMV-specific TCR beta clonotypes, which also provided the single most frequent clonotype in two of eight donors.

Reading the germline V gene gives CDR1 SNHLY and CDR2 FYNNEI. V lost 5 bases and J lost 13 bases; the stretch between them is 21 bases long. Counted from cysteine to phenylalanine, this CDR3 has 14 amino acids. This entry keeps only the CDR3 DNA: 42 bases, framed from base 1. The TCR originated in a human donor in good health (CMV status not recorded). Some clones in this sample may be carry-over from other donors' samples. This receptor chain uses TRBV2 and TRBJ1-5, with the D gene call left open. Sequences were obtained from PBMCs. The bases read TGTGCCAGCAGTCCTGACGACTTGACATTTGATCAGCATTTT. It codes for CASSPDDLTFDQHF.